The clone carrying this T cell receptor beta chain has a handful of counts. Its antigen is undetermined. This sample is drawn from a study of beta chain features in type 1 diabetes. Study-wide findings and caveats: Moderate yet significant TCRB CDR3 shortening was seen in Type 1 diabetes patients in all four CD4+ subsets.

V was pared by 1 base and J by 1 base, with 10 bases between. This CDR3 spans 16 amino acids. CDR1 and CDR2 (germline): LGHNA, YNFKEQ. Every isolated RNA sample was fully reverse transcribed, so sequencing captured expressed TCRB transcripts. Data came from immunoSEQ multiplex PCR; TCRdb stores just in-frame clones and leaves some out. The table shows about 340,000 clones, with roughly 13% occurring only once. Material for sequencing was naive CD4+ T cells from blood. The receptor was derived from a young woman with type 1 diabetes. The V gene is TRBV4-2, the J gene TRBJ1-4; D is unclear. CDR3 nucleotide sequence: TGTGCCAGCAGCCAAGCCGTAACCAGAACTAATGAAAAACTGTTTTTT. Its protein is CASSQAVTRTNEKLFF.